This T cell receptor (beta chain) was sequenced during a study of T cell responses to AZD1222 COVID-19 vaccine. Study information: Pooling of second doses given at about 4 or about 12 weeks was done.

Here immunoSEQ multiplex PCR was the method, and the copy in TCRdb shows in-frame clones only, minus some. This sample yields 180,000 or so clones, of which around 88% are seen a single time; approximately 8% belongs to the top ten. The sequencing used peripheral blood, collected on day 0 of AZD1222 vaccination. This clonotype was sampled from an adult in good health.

The DNA for the CDR3 is TGTGCCAGCAGTGTTGGGGGAGAGACCCAGTACTTC. It yields the protein CASSVGGETQYF. The rearrangement joins TRBV2 to TRBJ2-5; tentatively, D is TRBD1 or TRBD2 (5 bases each). V dropped 4 bases and J dropped 4 bases, with 7 bases sitting between them. Germline V lookup: CDR1 SNHLY, CDR2 FYNNEI. This CDR3 has 12 residues.